The entry that follows covers one TCR beta chain sequence. This sample is drawn from a study of blood T cell repertoires in COVID-19. Looking at the study overall: Acute-phase and convalescent COVID-19 samples originated in the United States, Italy and Spain. PBMCs, B-cell-depleted T cells, or T cells were the source of the cDNA or gDNA that made up the material.

In the original processing: The authors estimated nucleated cell counts from reference gene primer amplification. Generated by immunoSEQ multiplex PCR, the TCRdb table keeps only in-frame clones and is missing some. Clone size and V and J calls were adopted from that table, with D and trimming inferred from the DNA. There are about 160,000 clones in the sample; roughly 89% occur only once, and roughly 3.9% lies in the top ten. CDR3 size: 15 residues. Trimming took off 6 bases at V and 5 bases at J, with 19 bases between the two ends. The germline V gene encodes CDR1 SNHLY and CDR2 FYNNEI. This chain connects TRBV2 to TRBJ2-5; the D gene is possibly TRBD2 (5 bases). Sequencing was done on a sample of peripheral blood. The clonotype originates from an older woman who had recovered from COVID-19. The CDR3 loop reads CASSDRGTAGETQYF. CDR3 in DNA: TGTGCCAGCAGCGACCGGGGAACCGCTGGGGAGACCCAGTACTTC.